This is a list of T cell receptor beta chains from one sample in a study of blood T cell repertoires in COVID-19. Measured with immunoSEQ multiplex PCR; TCRdb has only the in-frame clones, and not every one. The table has roughly 86,000 clones, about 88% seen once. The sample consisted of peripheral blood. The receptors were sampled from a man in his forties with acute or convalescent COVID-19. Each CDR3 is given with its conserved first and last residue. The D gene is left open where the match is weak. Clone size is shown for a subset of rows, as once, few, many or a class of expanded clone.

abundance	j_gene	d_gene	len	v_gene	CDR3nt	CDR3aa
-	TRBJ2-2	TRBD1	15	TRBV19	TGTGCCAGTAGTATTCCCAGGGGGATGGCCGGGGAGCTGTTTTTT	CASSIPRGMAGELFF
-	TRBJ1-5	TRBD1	14	TRBV5-6	TGTGCCAGCAGTTTTACAGGGGTCAATCAGCCCCAGCATTTT	CASSFTGVNQPQHF
-	TRBJ2-7	TRBD2	18	TRBV4-1	TGCGCCAGCAGCCAAGATAGGCAGATAGCGGGGGTTAGCTACGAGCAGTACTTC	CASSQDRQIAGVSYEQYF
once	TRBJ2-5	TRBD2	13	TRBV10-3	TGTGCCTCCACGGGAGGGCCCCAAGAGACCCAGTACTTC	CASTGGPQETQYF
-	TRBJ1-2	TRBD1	13	TRBV5-1	TGCGCCAGCAGCACCGACAGGGACTATGGCTACACCTTC	CASSTDRDYGYTF
-	TRBJ2-5	-	15	TRBV6-5	TGTGCCAGCAGGTCAGGGGCAACCCTACAAGAGACCCAGTACTTC	CASRSGATLQETQYF
once	TRBJ2-6	-	14	TRBV6-4	TGTGCCAGCAGTGACAGCTCTGGGGCCAACGTCCCGACTTTC	CASSDSSGANVPTF
-	TRBJ2-5	TRBD2	14	TRBV5-4	TGTGCCAGCAGCTTGGGGACTAGCAAAGAGACCCAGTACTTC	CASSLGTSKETQYF
few	TRBJ1-1	-	15	TRBV18	TGTGCCAGCTCACCTGCAGGGGCCCTAAACACTGAAGCTTTCTTT	CASSPAGALNTEAFF
-	TRBJ2-7	-	14	TRBV12-5	TGTGCTAGTGGGGAAACAGGTTACCTCTACGAGCAGTACTTC	CASGETGYLYEQYF
-	TRBJ2-3	-	11	TRBV30	TGTGCCTGGAACCTCGGGGGTACGCAGTATTTT	CAWNLGGTQYF
-	TRBJ1-1	-	13	TRBV6-5	TGTGCCAGCAACCCGAGAAGTGAACTTGAAGCTTTCTTT	CASNPRSELEAFF
-	TRBJ1-5	TRBD1	14	TRBV2	TGTGCCAGCAGTGTGGGACAGTCAAATCAGCCCCAGCATTTT	CASSVGQSNQPQHF
-	TRBJ2-5	-	15	TRBV7-2	TGTGCCAGCAGCCCAAATGGACTGGAACAAGAGACCCAGTACTTC	CASSPNGLEQETQYF
-	TRBJ2-7	TRBD1	15	TRBV19	TGTGCCAGTAGTTTGAGGACAGGGGGAAGGTACGAGCAGTACTTC	CASSLRTGGRYEQYF
-	TRBJ1-2	-	12	TRBV7-8	TGTGCCAGCAGCTTAACGGACACTGGCTACACCTTC	CASSLTDTGYTF
-	TRBJ1-5	-	14	TRBV9	TGTGCCAGCAGCGTAGGACAGGCCAATCAGCCCCAGCATTTT	CASSVGQANQPQHF
few	TRBJ1-3	-	16	TRBV5-1	TGCGCCAGCAGCCCCGTAGCCGCGGGCTCTGGAAACACCATATATTTT	CASSPVAAGSGNTIYF
-	TRBJ1-2	TRBD1	13	TRBV29-1	TGCAGCGTTGAAGGGACAGGGGACAATGGCTACACCTTC	CSVEGTGDNGYTF
-	TRBJ2-7	TRBD2	15	TRBV7-2	TGTGCCAGCAAAGAGGGAGGGTTCGGAACCTACGAGCAGTACTTC	CASKEGGFGTYEQYF
-	TRBJ2-2	TRBD1	15	TRBV5-1	TGCGCCAGCAGCTTGCCCGGACAGGGGTCCGGGGAGCTGTTTTTT	CASSLPGQGSGELFF
once	TRBJ2-1	TRBD2	13	TRBV2	TGTGCCACAGGACTAGCGCGGGTCAATGAGCAGTTCTTC	CATGLARVNEQFF
-	TRBJ1-3	TRBD1	13	TRBV30	TGTGCCTGGAAACAGGGGAAGAAAAACACCATATATTTT	CAWKQGKKNTIYF
-	TRBJ1-2	TRBD1	14	TRBV5-8	TGTGCCAGCAGCTTGGGACAGGGGGCAGGGGGCTACACCTTC	CASSLGQGAGGYTF